Each of the 19 T cell receptor beta chains below was sequenced from the same sample in a study of OX40 agonist ivuxolimab in advanced cancers. Sequencing used immunoSEQ multiplex PCR; TCRdb keeps in-frame clones, though not all of them. The table shows some 43,000 clones, with 88% occurring only once. The specimen was CD4+ or CD8+ T cells sorted from blood, collected in a trial of the OX40 agonist ivuxolimab. These receptors were taken from an adult with an advanced solid tumor such as melanoma, head and neck, liver or kidney cancer.

This chain joins TRBV27 and TRBJ2-7; D unresolved. The CDR3 is made up of 14 amino acids. In germline, CDR1 is MNHEY, CDR2 SMNVEV (reference sequence). V was cut by 4 bases and J by 0 bases, with 10 bases left in between. DNA of the CDR3: TGTGCCAGCAGTTATACGAAGGGCTCCTACGAGCAGTACTTC. Translating it yields CASSYTKGSYEQYF.

The V gene is TRBV6-6, the J gene TRBJ1-3; unclear D gene. Germline CDR1 is MNHNY and CDR2 is SVGAGI (reference sequence). V lost 2 bases and J 8 bases, leaving 10 bases between the germline ends. CDR3 length: 13 residues. DNA of the CDR3: TGTGCCAGCAGTTACAAAAGCGGACACACCATATATTTT. Translating gives CASSYKSGHTIYF.

The chain combines TRBV10-2 with TRBJ2-2; D may be TRBD1 (6 bases). V was cut by 4 bases and J by 7 bases, with 16 bases left in between. The CDR3 sequence is 15 residues long. Germline V lookup: CDR1 WSHSY, CDR2 SAAADI. CDR3 nucleotide sequence: TGCGCCAGCAGTGTGGGGGCCTCCCTGGTCGGGGAGCTGTTTTTT. The encoded protein is CASSVGASLVGELFF.

The chain uses TRBV7-2 and TRBJ1-2, with D unclear. The germline V and J ends were trimmed by 1 base and 0 bases, with 9 bases remaining between them. The germline V gene has CDR1 SGHTA and CDR2 FQGNSA. The CDR3 sequence is 15 residues long. The DNA for the CDR3 is TGTGCCAGCAGCTTAGGACGGCAAGCTAACTATGGCTACACCTTC. Translating it yields CASSLGRQANYGYTF.

This sequence joins TRBV6-6 and TRBJ1-3; D is unclear. The CDR3 covers 13 residues. V shed 10 bases and J shed 4 bases, with 14 bases lying between them. Germline V CDR1 and CDR2: MNHNY, SVGAGI (reference sequence). The CDR3 spells CATQAGGGNTIYF. DNA for the CDR3: TGTGCCACCCAGGCGGGCGGAGGAAACACCATATATTTT.

The genes are TRBV23-1 and TRBJ1-4, with D hard to call. TRBV23-1 is noted as an ORF with a role that remains uncertain. The CDR3 loop spans 12 amino acids. Trimming removed 8 bases from V and 5 bases from J, with 9 bases in between. The CDR3 DNA follows: TGCGCCAGCGGAGGGCCAAATGAAAAACTGTTTTTT. Its translation is CASGGPNEKLFF.

This clone came up a few times. The J gene is TRBJ1-2, the V gene TRBV25-1; TRBD1 matches 7 bases. CDR3 size: 12 residues. Unmatched junction bases numbered 5, after V lost 9 bases and J lost 4 bases. Per the germline V gene, CDR1 is MGHDK and CDR2 is SYGVNS. The CDR3 here is CARPDRAYGYTF. Written as DNA, the CDR3 is TGTGCCAGACCTGACAGGGCCTATGGCTACACCTTC.

The chain couples TRBV28 to TRBJ2-6, with 10 bases identical to TRBD1. Germline CDR1 is MDHEN and CDR2 is SYDVKM. This CDR3 comprises 15 residues. CDR3 nucleotides: TGTGGTAGCGGGACAGGGGACTCTGGGGCCAACGTCCTGACTTTC. Its protein is CGSGTGDSGANVLTF.

CDR3: CASSSTGGLADTQYF. The DNA of the CDR3 is TGTGCCAGCAGTAGTACAGGGGGTTTGGCAGATACGCAGTATTTT. The V call is TRBV7-9, the J call TRBJ2-3; 8 bases fit TRBD1. Trimming took 6 bases from V and 4 from J; bases not matched to a gene: 9. The CDR3 runs to 15 residues. The germline V gene encodes CDR1 SEHNR and CDR2 FQNEAQ (reference sequence). Full variable domain (remainder filled in from reference TRBV7-9 and TRBJ2-3): DTGVSQNPRHKITKRGQNVTFRCDPISEHNRLYWYRQTLGQGPEFLTYFQNEAQLEKSRLLSDRFSAERPKGSFSTLEIQRTEQGDSAMYLCASSSTGGLADTQYFGPGTRLTVL.

The chain combines TRBV2 with TRBJ2-7; 8 positions agree with TRBD2. The ends lost 4 bases at V and 2 bases at J; junction bases unmatched: 4. Germline V gene lookup returns CDR1 SNHLY and CDR2 FYNNEI. The CDR3 is 14 residues long. CDR3 sequence: CASSVSAGAYEQYF. The CDR3 coding sequence is TGTGCCAGCAGTGTCTCAGCGGGAGCCTACGAGCAGTACTTC.

The chain combines TRBV4-1 with TRBJ2-1; D remains unclear. V gave up 5 bases and J gave up 8 bases, with 13 bases separating them. The CDR3 is 13 amino acids. Germline V gene data show CDR1 as MGHRA and CDR2 as YSYEKL. The CDR3 protein is CASSAQTGDEQFF. The CDR3 DNA is TGCGCCAGCAGCGCACAGACGGGCGATGAGCAGTTCTTC.

V gene TRBV5-6 combines with J gene TRBJ1-2; the D is unclear. In germline, CDR1 is SGHDT, CDR2 YYEEEE. CDR3 length: 14 amino acids. V was shortened by 3 bases and J by 0 bases, with 9 bases between the two germline ends. CDR3 DNA: TGTGCCAGCAGCTACCTGACCACTAACTATGGCTACACCTTC. This codes for CASSYLTTNYGYTF.

The rearrangement joins TRBV5-1 to TRBJ2-7, with TRBD1 as a possible D gene (6 bases). Trimming removed 4 bases at V and 2 bases at J, with 19 bases between. The V gene's germline CDR1 is SGHRS and CDR2 YFSETQ. The CDR3 spans 16 residues. The CDR3 reads CASSLGATDSAYEQYF. For the CDR3, the DNA is TGCGCCAGCAGCCTGGGAGCCACGGACAGTGCCTACGAGCAGTACTTC.

The chain employs TRBV5-6 and TRBJ2-7; 10 positions agree with TRBD2. V dropped 1 base and J dropped 5; count of bases not matched to a gene: 6. This CDR3 has 15 residues. Germline CDR1 SGHDT, CDR2 YYEEEE. CDR3 sequence: CASSLLASGSHEQYF. As DNA, the CDR3 is TGTGCCAGCAGCTTGCTGGCTAGCGGGAGCCACGAGCAGTACTTC.

The gene calls are TRBV14 and TRBJ2-1, with 14 bases identical to TRBD2. The germline V gene has CDR1 SGHDN and CDR2 FVKESK. J was trimmed by 9 bases and V by 4 bases; bases with no gene match: 8. This CDR3 is built from 16 residues. The CDR3 loop reads CASSRRLAGGPGEQFF. The CDR3 DNA sequence: TGTGCCAGCAGCCGTCGACTAGCGGGAGGGCCCGGTGAGCAGTTCTTC.

The chain joins TRBV6-5 to TRBJ1-2, with 8 bases that match TRBD1. There are 14 residues in the CDR3. Germline V gives CDR1 MNHEY, CDR2 SVGAGI. J was trimmed by 1 base and V by 6 bases; bases with no gene match: 4. This CDR3 is CASRRDRGNYGYTF. The CDR3 DNA follows: TGTGCCAGCAGACGCGACAGGGGTAACTATGGCTACACCTTC.

The chain has TRBV7-3 and TRBJ1-6; D gene unclear. Germline V gene lookup returns CDR1 SGHTA and CDR2 FQGTGA. CDR3 length: 17 residues. Trimming took off 2 bases at V and 0 bases at J, with 11 bases between the two ends. The CDR3: CASSLAGGSSYNSPLHF. The CDR3 coding sequence is TGTGCCAGCAGCTTAGCAGGCGGAAGCTCCTATAATTCACCCCTCCACTTT.

The CDR3 protein is CASSPGFSTEAFF. The CDR3, as DNA: TGTGCCAGCAGCCCAGGGTTTTCCACTGAAGCTTTCTTT. The chain combines TRBV28 with TRBJ1-1; a weak D match, TRBD1 (5 bases). CDR1 and CDR2 (germline): MDHEN, SYDVKM. Trimming left V 6 bases short and J 4 bases short, with 12 bases between. The CDR3 spans 13 residues.

This chain joins TRBV7-9 and TRBJ2-3, with 8 nucleotides matching TRBD1. The CDR3 is 18 residues long. The ends lost 5 bases at V and 1 base at J; junction bases unmatched: 14. The germline V gene encodes CDR1 SEHNR and CDR2 FQNEAQ (reference sequence). CDR3 region: CASSPTEAGGAGTDTQYF. CDR3 nucleotides: TGTGCCAGCAGCCCAACCGAAGCAGGGGGCGCGGGCACAGATACGCAGTATTTT.